The clone carrying this T cell receptor beta chain occurred a few times. Its antigen is undetermined. The data derive from a study of beta chain features in type 1 diabetes. The sequenced template was cDNA made from the entire isolated RNA. Naive, central memory and regulatory T cell samples averaged around 3.9 million immunoSEQ reads each. Using immunoSEQ multiplex PCR, the repertoire was profiled, and TCRdb retains in-frame clones only, with some absent. The sample lists roughly 700,000 clones, roughly 13% occurring once. Study results and limitations: The naive, central memory and Treg TCRB repertoires looked more alike in patients than they did in healthy donors. Diminished insertions and augmented deletions at VDJ junctions characterized type 1 diabetes patients. Type 1 diabetes patients had moderately but significantly shorter TCRB CDR3s in all four CD4+ subsets.

The source of this sequence is a young man with type 1 diabetes. The sample taken for sequencing was naive CD4+ T cells from blood.

The CDR3 DNA sequence: TGTGCCAGCAGTACCACGGGACAGAACAATCAGCCCCAGCATTTT. This codes for CASSTTGQNNQPQHF. The chain employs TRBV27 and TRBJ1-5, with 7 bases identical to TRBD1. Germline CDR1 reads MNHEY; CDR2 reads SMNVEV (reference sequence). V was clipped by 5 bases and J by 3 bases; unmatched bases: 7. The CDR3 loop spans 15 amino acids.